The rows below give T cell receptor beta chains drawn from one sample of a study of OX40 agonist ivuxolimab in advanced cancers. Only in-frame clones appear in the TCRdb table, and some are missing; sequencing was by immunoSEQ multiplex PCR. The table lists roughly 86,000 clones, around nine tenths of them singletons. Material: CD4+ or CD8+ T cells sorted from blood, obtained in a trial of the OX40 agonist ivuxolimab. Receptors were obtained from an adult with an advanced solid tumor such as melanoma, head and neck, liver or kidney cancer. The CDR3 runs from the conserved cysteine through the conserved F or W. A D gene is named only where the DNA matches it firmly. Clone size is given for some rows only: seen once, a few or many times, or a class if the clone is expanded.

J gene: TRBJ2-7
clone size: -
D gene: TRBD1
V gene: TRBV6-5
CDR3 protein: CASSYEGQGFFYEQYF
CDR3 DNA: TGTGCCAGCAGTTACGAGGGACAGGGTTTTTTCTACGAGCAGTACTTC

J gene: TRBJ1-5
clone size: -
D gene: -
V gene: TRBV5-8
CDR3 protein: CASSGGTVSNQPQHF
CDR3 DNA: TGTGCCAGCAGCGGAGGGACTGTCAGCAATCAGCCCCAGCATTTT

J gene: TRBJ1-4
clone size: -
D gene: -
V gene: TRBV19
CDR3 protein: CASSETPEYNEKLFF
CDR3 DNA: TGTGCCAGTAGTGAAACGCCCGAGTATAATGAAAAACTGTTTTTT

J gene: TRBJ2-4
clone size: -
D gene: TRBD2
V gene: TRBV11-3
CDR3 protein: CASSLGLAGAKNIQYF
CDR3 DNA: TGTGCCAGCAGCTTAGGACTAGCGGGTGCCAAAAACATTCAGTACTTC

J gene: TRBJ2-6
clone size: -
D gene: -
V gene: TRBV21-1
CDR3 protein: CASLTLSGANVLTF
CDR3 DNA: TGTGCCAGTTTAACGCTTTCCGGGGCCAACGTCCTGACTTTC

J gene: TRBJ2-1
clone size: -
D gene: -
V gene: TRBV5-1
CDR3 protein: CASSLPPQNEQFF
CDR3 DNA: TGCGCCAGCAGCTTGCCCCCTCAAAATGAGCAGTTCTTC

J gene: TRBJ1-3
clone size: -
D gene: -
V gene: TRBV28
CDR3 protein: CASSLGRSGNTIYF
CDR3 DNA: TGTGCCAGCAGTTTAGGGCGCTCTGGAAACACCATATATTTT

J gene: TRBJ1-5
clone size: -
D gene: -
V gene: TRBV28
CDR3 protein: CASSLGGGGNQPQHF
CDR3 DNA: TGTGCCAGCAGTTTAGGCGGGGGGGGCAATCAGCCCCAGCATTTT

J gene: TRBJ2-1
clone size: once
D gene: -
V gene: TRBV5-1
CDR3 protein: CASSLGTVYNEQFF
CDR3 DNA: TGCGCCAGCAGCTTAGGGACTGTATACAATGAGCAGTTCTTC

J gene: TRBJ1-2
clone size: -
D gene: -
V gene: TRBV5-1
CDR3 protein: CASSLVPELNYGYTF
CDR3 DNA: TGCGCCAGCAGCTTGGTTCCAGAGTTAAACTATGGCTACACCTTC

J gene: TRBJ2-3
clone size: -
D gene: TRBD2
V gene: TRBV5-1
CDR3 protein: CASSPVLAGGGDTQYF
CDR3 DNA: TGCGCCAGCAGCCCGGTACTAGCGGGGGGCGGAGATACGCAGTATTTT

J gene: TRBJ2-3
clone size: -
D gene: TRBD2
V gene: TRBV11-2
CDR3 protein: CASSPLAGVPDTQYF
CDR3 DNA: TGTGCCAGCAGCCCCCTAGCGGGGGTCCCAGATACGCAGTATTTT

J gene: TRBJ2-7
clone size: -
D gene: -
V gene: TRBV6-5
CDR3 protein: CASSEYEQYF
CDR3 DNA: TGTGCCAGCAGTGAGTACGAGCAGTACTTC

J gene: TRBJ2-2
clone size: -
D gene: -
V gene: TRBV5-1
CDR3 protein: CASSSQGSANTGELFF
CDR3 DNA: TGCGCCAGCAGTTCTCAGGGGAGCGCGAACACCGGGGAGCTGTTTTTT

J gene: TRBJ2-6
clone size: -
D gene: -
V gene: TRBV7-2
CDR3 protein: CASSLGQGSSGANVLTF
CDR3 DNA: TGTGCCAGCAGCTTAGGCCAGGGGAGCTCTGGGGCCAACGTCCTGACTTTC

J gene: TRBJ1-2
clone size: -
D gene: -
V gene: TRBV14
CDR3 protein: CASSRTQGANYGYTF
CDR3 DNA: TGTGCCAGCAGCCGCACCCAGGGTGCTAACTATGGCTACACCTTC

J gene: TRBJ1-4
clone size: -
D gene: TRBD1
V gene: TRBV2
CDR3 protein: CASSIQGRGDEKLFF
CDR3 DNA: TGTGCCAGCAGTATACAGGGGCGTGGGGATGAAAAACTGTTTTTT

J gene: TRBJ2-7
clone size: once
D gene: -
V gene: TRBV4-2
CDR3 protein: CASSQEASVGQYF
CDR3 DNA: TGTGCCAGCAGCCAAGAGGCTTCGGTAGGGCAGTACTTC

J gene: TRBJ2-5
clone size: -
D gene: -
V gene: TRBV18
CDR3 protein: CASSPPSRTETQYF
CDR3 DNA: TGTGCCAGCTCACCACCGTCCCGGACGGAGACCCAGTACTTC

J gene: TRBJ1-3
clone size: -
D gene: -
V gene: TRBV10-3
CDR3 protein: CATRGSARFGNTIYF
CDR3 DNA: TGTGCCACCAGGGGCAGTGCTCGCTTTGGAAACACCATATATTTT

J gene: TRBJ1-2
clone size: -
D gene: -
V gene: TRBV7-8
CDR3 protein: CASRGGQLNYGYTF
CDR3 DNA: TGTGCCAGCAGGGGAGGGCAGCTTAACTATGGCTACACCTTC

J gene: TRBJ2-3
clone size: -
D gene: -
V gene: TRBV28
CDR3 protein: CASSLMGRGEDTQYF
CDR3 DNA: TGTGCCAGCAGTTTAATGGGCAGGGGAGAGGATACGCAGTATTTT

J gene: TRBJ1-1
clone size: -
D gene: -
V gene: TRBV19
CDR3 protein: CASKARGWSGEAFF
CDR3 DNA: TGTGCCAGTAAAGCACGGGGGTGGTCAGGTGAAGCTTTCTTT

J gene: TRBJ1-4
clone size: -
D gene: -
V gene: TRBV29-1
CDR3 protein: CSVTHRADNEKLFF
CDR3 DNA: TGCAGCGTTACCCACAGGGCGGACAATGAAAAACTGTTTTTT

J gene: TRBJ1-1
clone size: -
D gene: -
V gene: TRBV11-3
CDR3 protein: CASSVQAGTEAFF
CDR3 DNA: TGTGCCAGCAGCGTACAGGCGGGCACTGAAGCTTTCTTT

J gene: TRBJ2-7
clone size: -
D gene: -
V gene: TRBV20-1
CDR3 protein: CSANSGLEQYF
CDR3 DNA: TGCAGTGCTAACTCCGGCCTCGAGCAGTACTTC

J gene: TRBJ2-7
clone size: -
D gene: TRBD1
V gene: TRBV6-6
CDR3 protein: CAGRDRVSYEQYF
CDR3 DNA: TGTGCCGGCCGGGACAGGGTGTCCTACGAGCAGTACTTC

J gene: TRBJ2-1
clone size: -
D gene: -
V gene: TRBV6-5
CDR3 protein: CASSPFHEQFF
CDR3 DNA: TGTGCCAGCAGTCCTTTCCATGAGCAGTTCTTC

J gene: TRBJ1-1
clone size: few
D gene: -
V gene: TRBV7-9
CDR3 protein: CASSFQDVNTEAFF
CDR3 DNA: TGTGCCAGCAGCTTCCAGGACGTAAACACTGAAGCTTTCTTT

J gene: TRBJ1-6
clone size: -
D gene: TRBD1
V gene: TRBV6-4
CDR3 protein: CASSQDRNSPLHF
CDR3 DNA: TGTGCCAGCAGTCAGGACAGGAATTCACCCCTCCACTTT

J gene: TRBJ1-2
clone size: -
D gene: -
V gene: TRBV19
CDR3 protein: CASSILSGNYGYTF
CDR3 DNA: TGTGCCAGTAGTATCCTGAGCGGCAACTATGGCTACACCTTC

J gene: TRBJ1-2
clone size: -
D gene: -
V gene: TRBV2
CDR3 protein: CASSEAGVTGIYTF
CDR3 DNA: TGTGCCAGCAGTGAAGCGGGGGTTACAGGAATCTACACCTTC

J gene: TRBJ2-1
clone size: -
D gene: TRBD2
V gene: TRBV4-1
CDR3 protein: CASSLRLAGGTAQFF
CDR3 DNA: TGCGCCAGCAGCCTCCGACTAGCGGGAGGGACAGCGCAGTTCTTC

J gene: TRBJ1-6
clone size: -
D gene: -
V gene: TRBV30
CDR3 protein: CAWSGASGPLHF
CDR3 DNA: TGTGCCTGGAGTGGGGCCTCGGGACCCCTCCACTTT

J gene: TRBJ2-3
clone size: once
D gene: -
V gene: TRBV14
CDR3 protein: CASSQTGTMRRAIDTQYF
CDR3 DNA: TGTGCCAGCAGCCAGACGGGTACGATGAGGAGGGCCATAGATACGCAGTATTTT

J gene: TRBJ2-5
clone size: -
D gene: -
V gene: TRBV19
CDR3 protein: CASSIQRQETQYF
CDR3 DNA: TGTGCCAGTAGTATCCAGCGCCAAGAGACCCAGTACTTC

J gene: TRBJ1-1
clone size: -
D gene: -
V gene: TRBV7-2
CDR3 protein: CASSLLLDSEAFF
CDR3 DNA: TGTGCCAGCAGCCTACTTTTAGACTCTGAAGCTTTCTTT

J gene: TRBJ1-1
clone size: few
D gene: -
V gene: TRBV6-6
CDR3 protein: CASSLKGTEAFF
CDR3 DNA: TGTGCCAGCAGTCTAAAGGGAACTGAAGCTTTCTTT

J gene: TRBJ2-7
clone size: -
D gene: -
V gene: TRBV5-1
CDR3 protein: CASSWTAGAAGTTSSYEQYF
CDR3 DNA: TGCGCCAGCAGCTGGACCGCGGGGGCCGCCGGAACAACCTCGTCCTACGAGCAGTACTTC

J gene: TRBJ1-3
clone size: -
D gene: -
V gene: TRBV5-6
CDR3 protein: CASSLVSDTGIYF
CDR3 DNA: TGTGCCAGCAGCTTGGTCAGTGACACTGGCATATATTTT

J gene: TRBJ2-7
clone size: -
D gene: TRBD2
V gene: TRBV7-2
CDR3 protein: CASSSQYAGGEQYF
CDR3 DNA: TGTGCCAGCAGCTCCCAGTACGCGGGAGGCGAGCAGTACTTC

J gene: TRBJ1-4
clone size: -
D gene: TRBD1
V gene: TRBV5-5
CDR3 protein: CASSPGTGEANEKLFF
CDR3 DNA: TGTGCCAGCAGCCCTGGGACAGGGGAGGCTAATGAAAAACTGTTTTTT

J gene: TRBJ2-2
clone size: -
D gene: -
V gene: TRBV14
CDR3 protein: CASSQGASLPPTGELFF
CDR3 DNA: TGTGCCAGCAGCCAAGGGGCTTCCCTCCCTCCCACCGGGGAGCTGTTTTTT

J gene: TRBJ2-2
clone size: few
D gene: -
V gene: TRBV4-2
CDR3 protein: CASSLFVNTGELFF
CDR3 DNA: TGTGCCAGCAGCCTATTCGTGAACACCGGGGAGCTGTTTTTT

J gene: TRBJ1-1
clone size: -
D gene: -
V gene: TRBV18
CDR3 protein: CASSPLTGLGTEAFF
CDR3 DNA: TGTGCCAGCTCACCCCTGACCGGCCTCGGGACTGAAGCTTTCTTT

J gene: TRBJ1-5
clone size: -
D gene: -
V gene: TRBV19
CDR3 protein: CASSIAGNQPQHF
CDR3 DNA: TGTGCCAGTAGTATCGCCGGAAACCAGCCCCAGCATTTT